The 10 T cell receptor beta chains below all came from one sample that was sequenced in a study of CD8+ T cells in alopecia areata. TCR sequencing used cDNA made by reverse transcription of extracted RNA. Profiling relied on immunoSEQ multiplex PCR, and the TCRdb table lists in-frame clones only, not all of them. The sample includes about 200,000 clones, approximately 60% of them seen just once. Source material: CD8+ T cells sorted from blood. Source of these receptors: a human donor in good health.

This chain connects TRBV4-1 to TRBJ2-7, with a tentative D call TRBD2 (5 bases). This CDR3 is 14 amino acids long. Germline lookup yields CDR1 MGHRA and CDR2 YSYEKL. V lost 2 bases and J lost 4, with 12 bases in between. The CDR3 nucleotides are TGCGCCAGCAGCCAAATCTTCGGGGATTACGAGCAGTACTTC. The encoded protein is CASSQIFGDYEQYF.

This clone was found a few times. The rearrangement joins TRBV30 to TRBJ1-5; 9 positions match TRBD1. CDR1 is GTSNPN, CDR2 SVGIG, per germline (reference sequence). V lost 2 bases and J lost 7; bases outside the gene matches: 6. The CDR3 loop spans 14 amino acids. CDR3 nucleotide sequence: TGTGCCTGGAGTCTGGGACAGGGAGGCCAGCCCCAGCATTTT. It encodes CAWSLGQGGQPQHF.

Concerning this clone itself: The same CDR3 can be traced to other DNA sequences in this sample. The rearrangement joins TRBV29-1 to TRBJ1-1; 8 bases are a match to TRBD1. This CDR3 is 17 amino acids long. From germline, CDR1 is SQVTM and CDR2 ANQGSEA. Germline trimming cut 2 bases from V and 0 bases from J; bases unmatched to any gene: 11. The CDR3 sequence is CSVEPGGTGLMNTEAFF. CDR3 DNA: TGCAGCGTTGAACCCGGCGGGACAGGATTAATGAACACTGAAGCTTTCTTT.

The gene calls are TRBV5-1 and TRBJ2-3; 10 bases agree with TRBD2. There are 14 residues in the CDR3. Germline V gene sequence: CDR1 SGHRS, CDR2 YFSETQ. The junction had 2 bases not matched to a gene; V was cut back by 1 base and J by 6 bases. CDR3 nucleotides: TGCGCCAGCAGCTTGACTAGCGGGGCCGATACGCAGTATTTT. Amino acid sequence: CASSLTSGADTQYF. Full variable domain (missing parts from reference TRBV5-1 and TRBJ2-3): KAGVTQTPRYLIKTRGQQVTLSCSPISGHRSVSWYQQTPGQGLQFLFEYFSETQRNKGNFPGRFSGRQFSNSRSEMNVSTLELGDSALYLCASSLTSGADTQYFGPGTRLTVL.

The gene calls are TRBV30 and TRBJ2-7; D unclear. Trimming pared 3 bases from V and 4 bases from J, leaving 10 bases between. The CDR3 totals 12 residues. The V gene's germline CDR1 is GTSNPN and CDR2 SVGIG (reference sequence). CDR3 DNA: TGTGCCTGGAGGGGATTCCATTACGAGCAGTACTTC. Its translation: CAWRGFHYEQYF.

The chain links TRBV30 to TRBJ1-2; 9 positions match TRBD1. The length of the CDR3 is 11 residues. Germline assignment: CDR1 GTSNPN and CDR2 SVGIG (reference sequence). J was trimmed by 7 bases and V by 6 bases; bases with no gene match: 3. The CDR3 is CACETGGGYTF. CDR3 DNA sequence: TGTGCCTGCGAGACAGGGGGTGGCTACACCTTC. Filled out from reference TRBV30 and TRBJ1-2, the complete variable domain reads SQTIHQWPATLVQPVGSPLSLECTVEGTSNPNLYWYRQAAGRGLQLLFYSVGIGQISSEVPQNLSASRPQDRQFILSSKKLLLSDSGFYLCACETGGGYTFGSGTRLTVV.

This chain joins TRBV9 and TRBJ2-7; TRBD1 aligns across 9 bases. The V gene end was trimmed by 0 bases and the J gene end by 2 bases; junction bases not matched to a gene: 3. The V gene's germline CDR1 is SGDLS and CDR2 YYNGEE. The CDR3 consists of 15 residues. The CDR3 spells CASSVGGTGTYEQYF. CDR3 bases: TGTGCCAGCAGCGTAGGGGGGACAGGGACCTACGAGCAGTACTTC.

About this clone: Given a much more abundant clone one base away, this may be a read error. The same CDR3 also results from other DNA sequences found in this sample. This sequence joins TRBV12-5 and TRBJ2-6; 16 nucleotides line up with TRBD2. CDR1 is LGHNT, CDR2 FRNRAP, per germline. The CDR3 has 19 amino acids. J lost 4 bases, V lost 5 bases, and 8 bases had no gene match. The CDR3 sequence is CASGPGLAGGGLGANVLTF. CDR3 DNA sequence: TGTGCTAGTGGTCCGGGACTAGCGGGGGGGGGTTTAGGGGCCAACGTCCTGACTTTC.

This clone was seen more than once but under ten times. The genes are TRBV29-1 and TRBJ2-1; 7 positions match TRBD1. This CDR3 spans 13 amino acids. J was trimmed by 4 bases and V by 6 bases; bases with no gene match: 6. Germline CDR1 reads SQVTM; CDR2 reads ANQGSEA. Here the CDR3 reads CSVVTGPYNEQFF. For the CDR3, the DNA is TGCAGCGTGGTGACAGGGCCTTACAATGAGCAGTTCTTC.

V usage is TRBV4-1 and J usage is TRBJ1-6; 10 bases are a match to TRBD1. J gave up 10 bases and V 6 bases, and 9 bases lay outside the gene matches. The CDR3 consists of 15 residues. Germline V gene lookup returns CDR1 MGHRA and CDR2 YSYEKL. The DNA of the CDR3 is TGCGCCAGCAGGGTACCGGACAGGGGGGACTCACCCCTCCACTTT. Its protein product is CASRVPDRGDSPLHF.